The source of this TCR beta chain is a study of blood T cell repertoires in COVID-19. The data were produced by immunoSEQ multiplex PCR, yet TCRdb's version contains in-frame clones alone and is incomplete. Seen here are around 130,000 clones, approximately 85% observed once, and the top ten hold 2.5% to 3.5%. The length of the CDR3 is 15 residues. Trimming cost V 0 bases and J 10 bases, with 17 bases left between them. CDR1 SGHDT and CDR2 YYEEEE come from the germline V gene. Material for sequencing was peripheral blood. The clonotype was recovered from a man aged 50 to 59 with acute or convalescent COVID-19. The gene calls are TRBV5-6 and TRBJ2-1; TRBD1 might be the D (7 bases). The CDR3 coding sequence is TGTGCCAGCAGCTTGGTGGGGGCAGGGGGGTACGAGCAGTTCTTC. Its translation: CASSLVGAGGYEQFF. Full variable domain (rest looked up from reference TRBV5-6 and TRBJ2-1): DAGVTQSPTHLIKTRGQQVTLRCSPKSGHDTVSWYQQALGQGPQFIFQYYEEEERQRGNFPDRFSGHQFPNYSSELNVNALLLGDSALYLCASSLVGAGGYEQFFGPGTRLTVL.